This T cell receptor (beta chain) was recorded in a study of T cells in Graves' hyperthyroidism and ophthalmopathy. Study summary: Peripheral blood was taken when the disease was first diagnosed, before any treatment began. The study's findings and limits: Most thyroid clonotypes expanded above 0.001 were also detected in blood.

Clinical Activity Scores of at least 3, NOSPECS grades of at least 4 and durations under 3 months characterized ophthalmopathy patients. Each diagnosis was grounded in clinical symptoms, serum thyroxine and TRAb, thyroid ultrasound, and orbital computed tomography. Regions amplified from RNA transcripts were the TCR beta CDR3 regions. TCR CDR3 regions were first amplified by RT-PCR with HTBI primers. Using its own MiXCR run on the multiplex PCR reads, TCRdb lists one record per CDR3 protein. This sample has some 320,000 distinct CDR3 sequences; approximately 13% occur once, and the top ten carry 30% to 40%. Notes on this clonotype: Antigen unknown.

V lost 1 base and J 0 bases, leaving 15 bases between the germline ends. The CDR3 spans 17 residues. Per the germline V gene, CDR1 is LNHNV and CDR2 is YYDKDF (reference sequence). The source is a woman aged 40 to 55 with Graves' ophthalmopathy. The V and J genes are TRBV15 and TRBJ1-1; D is unresolved. The specimen was blood. CDR3 protein: CATSRGASASVNTEAFF. As DNA, the CDR3 is TGTGCCACCAGCAGAGGTGCTTCCGCGAGCGTGAACACTGAAGCTTTCTTT.